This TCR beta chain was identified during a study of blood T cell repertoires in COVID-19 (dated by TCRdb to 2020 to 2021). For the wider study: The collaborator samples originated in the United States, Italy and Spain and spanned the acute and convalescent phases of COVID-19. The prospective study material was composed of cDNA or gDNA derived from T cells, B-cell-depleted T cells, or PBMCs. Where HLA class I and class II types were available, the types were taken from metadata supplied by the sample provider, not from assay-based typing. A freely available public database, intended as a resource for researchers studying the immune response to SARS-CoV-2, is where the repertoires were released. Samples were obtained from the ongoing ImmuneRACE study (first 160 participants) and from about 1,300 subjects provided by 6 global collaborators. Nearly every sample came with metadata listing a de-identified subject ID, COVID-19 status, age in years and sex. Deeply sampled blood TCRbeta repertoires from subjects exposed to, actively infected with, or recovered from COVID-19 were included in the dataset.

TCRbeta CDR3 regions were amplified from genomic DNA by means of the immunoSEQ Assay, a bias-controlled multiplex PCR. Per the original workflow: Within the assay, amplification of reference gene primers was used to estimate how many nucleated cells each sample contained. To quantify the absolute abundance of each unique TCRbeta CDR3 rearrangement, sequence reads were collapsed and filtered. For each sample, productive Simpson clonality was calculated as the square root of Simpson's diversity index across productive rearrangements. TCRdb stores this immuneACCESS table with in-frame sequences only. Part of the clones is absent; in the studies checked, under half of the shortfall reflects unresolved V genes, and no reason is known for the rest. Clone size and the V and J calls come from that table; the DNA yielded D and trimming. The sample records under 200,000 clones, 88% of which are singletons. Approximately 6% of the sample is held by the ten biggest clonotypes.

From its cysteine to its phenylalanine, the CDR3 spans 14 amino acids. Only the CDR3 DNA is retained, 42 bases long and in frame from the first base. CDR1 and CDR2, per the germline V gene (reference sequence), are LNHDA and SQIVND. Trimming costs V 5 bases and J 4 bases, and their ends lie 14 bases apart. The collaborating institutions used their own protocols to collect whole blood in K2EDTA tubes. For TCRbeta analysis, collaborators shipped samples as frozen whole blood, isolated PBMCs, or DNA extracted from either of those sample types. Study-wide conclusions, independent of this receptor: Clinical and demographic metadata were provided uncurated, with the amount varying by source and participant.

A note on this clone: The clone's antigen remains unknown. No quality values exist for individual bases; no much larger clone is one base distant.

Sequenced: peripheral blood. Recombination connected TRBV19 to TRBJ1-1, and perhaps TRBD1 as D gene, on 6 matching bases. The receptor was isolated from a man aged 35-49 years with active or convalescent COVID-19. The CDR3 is CASSQTGLGTEAFF. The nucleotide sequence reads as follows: TGTGCCAGTAGTCAAACAGGGCTCGGCACTGAAGCTTTCTTT.